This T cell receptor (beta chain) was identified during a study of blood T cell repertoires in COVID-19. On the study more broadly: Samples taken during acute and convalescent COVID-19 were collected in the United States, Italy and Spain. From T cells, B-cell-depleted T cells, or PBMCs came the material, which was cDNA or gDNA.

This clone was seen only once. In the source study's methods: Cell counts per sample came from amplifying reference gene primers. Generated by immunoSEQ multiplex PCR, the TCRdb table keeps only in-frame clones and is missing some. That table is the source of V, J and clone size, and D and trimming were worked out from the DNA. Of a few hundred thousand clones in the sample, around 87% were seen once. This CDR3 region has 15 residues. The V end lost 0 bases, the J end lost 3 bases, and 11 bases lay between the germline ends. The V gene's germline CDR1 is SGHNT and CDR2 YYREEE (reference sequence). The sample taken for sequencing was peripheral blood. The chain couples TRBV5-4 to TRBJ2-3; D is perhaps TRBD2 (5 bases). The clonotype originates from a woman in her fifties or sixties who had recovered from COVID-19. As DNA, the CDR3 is TGTGCCAGCAGCTTGGTGGGCCGCGGGACAGATACGCAGTATTTT. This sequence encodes CASSLVGRGTDTQYF.